The rows below give T cell receptor beta chains drawn from one sample of a study of monozygotic twins with inflammatory bowel disease. From the 5' RACE reads, TCRdb lists one entry per CDR3 protein and no DNA. The clone table shows approximately 330,000 distinct CDR3 sequences, with the ten largest holding around 2%. Sequenced material: blood. Every receptor here comes from a human donor with ulcerative colitis or Crohn's disease, or a healthy co-twin of an affected twin (not recorded which). Each CDR3 is given with its conserved first and last residue.

CASWRSGANVLTF,TRBV19,TRBJ2-6
CNVRETYEQYF,TRBV29-1,TRBJ2-7
CASRLGGGGSGQPQHF,TRBV6-5,TRBJ1-5
CASSQDVASSYEQYF,TRBV3-1,TRBJ2-7
CASSLVRREPPYNEQFF,TRBV11-2,TRBJ2-1
CASSFSAGSNEQYF,TRBV5-1,TRBJ2-7
CASSLTVPMYEQYF,TRBV5-1,TRBJ2-7
CASRGLMSYEQYF,TRBV28,TRBJ2-7
CATSDSGQKSYEQYF,TRBV24-1,TRBJ2-7
CASSLSSLKDTQYF,TRBV12-3/TRBV12-4,TRBJ2-3
CSASGDRDNYEQYF,TRBV20-1,TRBJ2-7
CASSPQAGETQYF,TRBV5-1,TRBJ2-5
CSAARPGQGAGEQYF,TRBV20-1,TRBJ2-7
CASSQVWTLNTGELFF,TRBV4-1,TRBJ2-2
CASKGGMSSYNEQFF,TRBV6-2/TRBV6-3,TRBJ2-1
CASTLTGRDNSPLHF,TRBV12-3/TRBV12-4,TRBJ1-6
CASSPRGASYEQYF,TRBV7-2,TRBJ2-7
CAGRDSLNTEAFF,TRBV6-6,TRBJ1-1
CSADRGSNTEAFF,TRBV29-1,TRBJ1-1
CSVLAGSYEQYF,TRBV20-1,TRBJ2-7
CASSLGQNTDTQYF,TRBV7-2,TRBJ2-3
CASSLTAGIEIF,TRBV7-2,TRBJ2-2
CSVSLGSYNEQFF,TRBV29-1,TRBJ2-1
CASSLMAVVSYEQYF,TRBV13,TRBJ2-7
CASSLHLPLQVLNQPQHF,TRBV7-4,TRBJ1-5
CASSLYGGGRAAGELFF,TRBV7-2,TRBJ2-2